This T cell receptor beta chain was identified in a study of CD8+ T cells in alopecia areata. Extraction of RNA preceded its reverse transcription into cDNA, which served as the sequencing template. Measured with immunoSEQ multiplex PCR; TCRdb has only the in-frame clones, and not every one. The sample shows 45,000 to 60,000 clones, over 95% of them seen only once. It was from alopecia areata patients that lesional scalp punch biopsies and peripheral blood were collected. The germline CDR1 and CDR2 sequences are MNHEY and SMNVEV (reference sequence). The CDR3 sequence is 12 residues long. V dropped 8 bases and J dropped 6 bases, with 10 bases sitting between them.

This sequence joins TRBV27 and TRBJ2-2; no definite D call. The sequencing used CD8+ T cells sorted from blood, collected at week 0. This clonotype originated in a human donor with alopecia areata. The CDR3 region is CASGLRPGELFF. The CDR3 DNA is TGTGCCAGCGGTCTTAGGCCCGGGGAGCTGTTTTTT.